Only one count was recorded for the clone carrying this T cell receptor beta chain. The Seattle patients, enrolled during active infection, were followed longitudinally. This specimen belongs to a study of blood T cell repertoires in COVID-19. Study overall: Whether acute or convalescent, the COVID-19 samples came from the United States, Italy and Spain. Sample material is recorded as cDNA or gDNA derived from T cells, B-cell-depleted T cells, or PBMCs.

Study processing details: Nucleated cell number was recorded as an estimate derived from reference gene primer amplification. Generated by immunoSEQ multiplex PCR, the TCRdb table keeps only in-frame clones and is missing some. V and J calls and clone size follow that table, whereas D and trimming were derived from the DNA. This table holds about 170,000 clones, around 92% found once. This CDR3 is built from 15 residues. The receptor comes from a man aged 25-45 years with COVID-19, enrolled during active disease. V and J are TRBV21-1 and TRBJ2-7; the D call of TRBD2 is as the table states it, not checked on the DNA. TRBV21-1 is tagged as a pseudogene. The specimen was peripheral blood. The CDR3 region has the DNA TGTGCCAGCTGGTTCGTTGGACTAGTATGCTACGAGCAGTACTTC. Translating it yields CASWFVGLVCYEQYF.